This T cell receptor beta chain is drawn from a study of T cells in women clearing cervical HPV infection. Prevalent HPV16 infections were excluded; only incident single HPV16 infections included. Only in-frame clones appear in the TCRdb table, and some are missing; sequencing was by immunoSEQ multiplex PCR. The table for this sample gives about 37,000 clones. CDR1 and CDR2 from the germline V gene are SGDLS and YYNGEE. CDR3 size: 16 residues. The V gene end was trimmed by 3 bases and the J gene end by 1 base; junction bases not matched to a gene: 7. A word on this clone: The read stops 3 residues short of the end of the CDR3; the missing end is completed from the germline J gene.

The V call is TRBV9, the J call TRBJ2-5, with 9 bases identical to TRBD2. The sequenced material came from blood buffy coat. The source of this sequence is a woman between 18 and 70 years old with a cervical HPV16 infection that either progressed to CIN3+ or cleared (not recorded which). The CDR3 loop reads CASSDPTSGFQETQYF. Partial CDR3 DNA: TGTGCCAGCAGCGACCCCACTAGCGGGTTCCAAGAGACC.